This T cell receptor beta chain was recorded in a study of control samples from healthy donors and cancer patients. Germline V lookup: CDR1 SGHAT, CDR2 FQNNGV. Trimming stripped 4 bases from V and 0 bases from J, with 9 bases between. CDR3 length: 14 amino acids. TCRdb's copy holds only in-frame clones and misses some; the assay was immunoSEQ multiplex PCR. The sample consists of around 94,000 clones, roughly nine tenths of them appearing once. The receptor was derived from a woman between 45 and 60 years old in good health. This sequence joins TRBV11-2 and TRBJ1-1, with unresolved D. Sequenced input: blood. CDR3 coding DNA: TGTGCCAGCAGCTCGCGATCCGTGAACACTGAAGCTTTCTTT. Residues: CASSSRSVNTEAFF. The full variable domain, in which reference TRBV11-2 and TRBJ1-1 provide the parts outside the CDR3, is EAGVAQSPRYKIIEKRQSVAFWCNPISGHATLYWYQQILGQGPKLLIQFQNNGVVDDSQLPKDRFSAERLKGVDSTLKIQPAKLEDSAVYLCASSSRSVNTEAFFGQGTRLTVV.